A single sample gave rise to the 18 T cell receptor beta chains below, sequenced in a study of T cell responses to AZD1222 COVID-19 vaccine (dated by TCRdb to about 2021). According to the study, the label for this sample's time point signals: baseline before first vaccination. Library preparation used the immunoSEQ multiplex PCR assay. TCRdb limited this immuneACCESS table to in-frame rearrangements with V and J called. A share of clones is missing; checked studies link under half to unresolved V genes, and the rest is unexplained. The table for this sample lists over 100,000 clones; about 89% of them were counted only once. Of the sample, 6.5% to 9.5% falls within the top ten clones. The sample in question was peripheral blood, obtained on day 0 of AZD1222 vaccination. Receptors were obtained from an adult in good health.

J is TRBJ1-1 and V is TRBV6-1; D gene unclear. CDR3 length: 14 amino acids. CDR1 is MNHNS and CDR2 is SASEGT in the germline V gene. Trimming removed 1 base from V and 1 base from J, with 7 bases in between. In DNA form, the CDR3 reads TGTGCCAGCAGTGAAGGTCTGAGGAACACTGAAGCTTTCTTT. Residues: CASSEGLRNTEAFF.

This chain joins TRBV2 and TRBJ2-5; D might be TRBD1 (6 bases). In germline, CDR1 is SNHLY, CDR2 FYNNEI. This CDR3 is built from 15 residues. Trimming removed 4 bases from V and 5 bases from J, with 17 bases in between. In DNA, the CDR3 is TGTGCCAGCAGTGCAAATACAGGGCCCGGGGAGACCCAGTACTTC. Its translation: CASSANTGPGETQYF.

The CDR3 reads CSVEPSRNQETQYF. The CDR3 nucleotides are TGCAGCGTTGAACCGTCTAGAAATCAAGAGACCCAGTACTTC. The chain employs TRBV29-1 and TRBJ2-5; the D is unclear. The CDR3 length is 14 residues. Germline V lookup: CDR1 SQVTM, CDR2 ANQGSEA. V dropped 2 bases and J dropped 2 bases, with 12 bases sitting between them.

Written as DNA, the CDR3 is TGTGCCAGCTCCCCCGGACAGGACACTGAAGCTTTCTTT. Encoded protein: CASSPGQDTEAFF. The gene calls are TRBV18 and TRBJ1-1, with TRBD1 matching over 7 bases. Germline V gene lookup returns CDR1 KGHSH and CDR2 LQKENI. This CDR3 comprises 13 residues. V lost 6 bases to trimming and J lost 3 bases; unmatched junction nucleotides: 4.

The chain links TRBV5-4 to TRBJ1-1; D may be TRBD1 (5 bases). V was cut by 4 bases and J by 2 bases, with 12 bases left in between. The CDR3 length is 14 residues. Germline V lookup: CDR1 SGHNT, CDR2 YYREEE (reference sequence). DNA of the CDR3: TGTGCCAGCAGCCGAACAGGAGCAAACACTGAAGCTTTCTTT. Its protein is CASSRTGANTEAFF.

V is TRBV7-8 and J is TRBJ1-1; D is ambiguous. The CDR3 is made up of 13 amino acids. The V and J ends lost 5 bases and 0 bases respectively, with 7 bases between them. Germline CDR1 is SGHVS and CDR2 is FQNEAQ. The CDR3 loop reads CASSAHLNTEAFF. CDR3 nucleotides: TGTGCCAGCAGCGCGCACTTGAACACTGAAGCTTTCTTT.

This clone was observed a single time. The chain joins TRBV4-1 to TRBJ2-7; 12 nucleotides agree with TRBD2. The germline CDR1 and CDR2 sequences are MGHRA and YSYEKL. This CDR3 has 15 residues. The V gene end was trimmed by 1 base and the J gene end by 6 bases; junction bases not matched to a gene: 4. CDR3 residues: CASSQGLAGGSEQYF. CDR3 in DNA: TGCGCCAGCAGCCAAGGCCTAGCGGGGGGGTCCGAGCAGTACTTC.

The J gene is TRBJ2-7, the V gene TRBV2; the D gene is possibly TRBD1 (5 bases). V was pared by 2 bases and J by 6 bases, with 14 bases between. This CDR3 region has 14 residues. The V gene's germline CDR1 is SNHLY and CDR2 FYNNEI. The CDR3 is CASSEYGAEVEQYF. CDR3 in DNA: TGTGCCAGCAGTGAATATGGGGCAGAGGTCGAGCAGTACTTC.

This clone showed up just once. The V gene is TRBV4-1, the J gene TRBJ1-6; D is unclear. Germline V gives CDR1 MGHRA, CDR2 YSYEKL. Trimming took off 4 bases at V and 13 bases at J, with 14 bases between the two ends. CDR3 length: 13 amino acids. The DNA of the CDR3 is TGCGCCAGCAGCCCGACCCAGGAGCGGCCCCTCCACTTT. Translated: CASSPTQERPLHF.

The chain couples TRBV9 to TRBJ2-1; D remains unclear. The V gene's germline CDR1 is SGDLS and CDR2 YYNGEE. The CDR3 totals 13 residues. V lost 0 bases to trimming and J lost 6 bases, with 7 bases between them. Here the CDR3 DNA reads TGTGCCAGCAGCGTAGGACAACGCAATGAGCAGTTCTTC. It yields the protein CASSVGQRNEQFF.

This clone is categorized as medium-sized. DNA of the CDR3: TGCAGTGCTAGCCACGGAGATACGCAGTATTTT. Its protein product is CSASHGDTQYF. The chain carries TRBV20-1 and TRBJ2-3; D gene uncertain. This CDR3 is built from 11 residues. Trimming took off 3 bases at V and 5 bases at J, with 6 bases between the two ends. Germline values: CDR1 DFQATT, CDR2 SNEGSKA (reference sequence).

The V call is TRBV30, the J call TRBJ1-2; maybe TRBD1 (6 bases). Trimming removed 4 bases at V and 8 bases at J, with 17 bases between. The CDR3 has 13 residues. In germline, CDR1 is GTSNPN, CDR2 SVGIG (reference sequence). CDR3 sequence reads: CAWTSGPGVGYTF. The DNA for the CDR3 is TGTGCCTGGACTTCGGGTCCAGGGGTAGGCTACACCTTC.

V gene TRBV30 combines with J gene TRBJ2-2, with D possibly TRBD1 on 6 matching bases. The CDR3 has 14 residues. Germline V gene data show CDR1 as GTSNPN and CDR2 as SVGIG (reference sequence). Trimming took off 4 bases at V and 5 bases at J, with 14 bases between the two ends. CDR3 nucleotides: TGTGCCTGGAATCGGGGACAACGGACCGGGGAGCTGTTTTTT. Residues: CAWNRGQRTGELFF.

The chain has TRBV5-1 and TRBJ2-5; no reliable D call. The CDR3 contains 15 residues. From germline, CDR1 is SGHRS and CDR2 YFSETQ. The V end lost 0 bases, the J end lost 2 bases, and 11 bases lay between the germline ends. CDR3 sequence reads: CASSLEGRIQETQYF. CDR3 coding DNA: TGCGCCAGCAGCTTGGAGGGCCGGATACAAGAGACCCAGTACTTC. Full variable domain (remainder filled in from reference TRBV5-1 and TRBJ2-5): KAGVTQTPRYLIKTRGQQVTLSCSPISGHRSVSWYQQTPGQGLQFLFEYFSETQRNKGNFPGRFSGRQFSNSRSEMNVSTLELGDSALYLCASSLEGRIQETQYFGPGTRLLVL.

The chain recombines TRBV4-1 with TRBJ1-2; 12 bases line up with TRBD1. V dropped 4 bases and J dropped 8; count of bases not matched to a gene: 5. The germline V gene encodes CDR1 MGHRA and CDR2 YSYEKL. The CDR3 loop spans 14 amino acids. CDR3 in DNA: TGCGCCAGCAGCCGGGGGACAGGGGGCACCGGCTACACCTTC. Translation: CASSRGTGGTGYTF.

This clone was seen a single time. The chain links TRBV4-2 to TRBJ1-1; D gene uncertain. The germline CDR1 and CDR2 sequences are LGHNA and YNFKEQ. Trimming left V 0 bases short and J 1 base short, with 15 bases between. There are 17 residues in the CDR3. CDR3 coding DNA: TGTGCCAGCAGCCAAGACGAAGGGATTCATTGGAACACTGAAGCTTTCTTT. Translated: CASSQDEGIHWNTEAFF.

The V and J genes are TRBV19 and TRBJ1-1, with D unresolved. From germline, CDR1 is LNHDA and CDR2 SQIVND (reference sequence). V lost 1 base and J lost 1, with 4 bases in between. The CDR3 consists of 13 residues. The CDR3: CASSIGQNTEAFF. In DNA form, the CDR3 reads TGTGCCAGTAGTATAGGCCAGAACACTGAAGCTTTCTTT. Drawing the rest from reference TRBV19 and TRBJ1-1, the complete variable domain is DGGITQSPKYLFRKEGQNVTLSCEQNLNHDAMYWYRQDPGQGLRLIYYSQIVNDFQKGDIAEGYSVSREKKESFPLTVTSAQKNPTAFYLCASSIGQNTEAFFGQGTRLTVV.

By share of the sample, this clone is medium-sized. The gene calls are TRBV27 and TRBJ1-4; the D gene is possibly TRBD1 (5 bases). CDR1 and CDR2 (germline): MNHEY, SMNVEV (reference sequence). This CDR3 has 17 amino acids. With 5 bases removed from V and 0 bases from J, the gap between germline ends came to 16 bases. The CDR3 DNA sequence: TGTGCCAGCAGTCCCCCTGCCACGGGGGCAACTAATGAAAAACTGTTTTTT. This translates into CASSPPATGATNEKLFF.